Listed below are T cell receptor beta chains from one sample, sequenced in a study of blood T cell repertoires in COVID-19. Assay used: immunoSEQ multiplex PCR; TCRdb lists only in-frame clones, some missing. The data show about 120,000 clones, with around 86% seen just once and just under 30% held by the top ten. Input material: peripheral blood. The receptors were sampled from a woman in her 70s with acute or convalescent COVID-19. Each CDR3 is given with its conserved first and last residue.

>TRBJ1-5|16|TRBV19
CASSNYGQISNQPQHF
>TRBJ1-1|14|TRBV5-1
CASRSQGTNTEAFF
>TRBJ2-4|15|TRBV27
CASSLTTSGQGIQYF
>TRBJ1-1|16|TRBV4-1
CASSQGSLQGYTEAFF
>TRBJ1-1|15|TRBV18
CASSPQTGFGTEAFF
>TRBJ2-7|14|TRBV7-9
CASSLEIRTYEQYF
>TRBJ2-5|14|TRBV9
CASSVGSGQETQYF
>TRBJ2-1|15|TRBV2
CASSAPGQGGGEQFF
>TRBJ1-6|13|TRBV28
CATSGVRNSPLHF
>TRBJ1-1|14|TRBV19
CASSARQGQAEAFF
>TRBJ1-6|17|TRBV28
CASSSFSVEEGGSPLHF
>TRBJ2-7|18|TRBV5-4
CASSLGGALSGAGYEQYF
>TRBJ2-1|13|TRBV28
CASRLTGVNEQFF
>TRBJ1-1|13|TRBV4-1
CASSQVTGYEAFF
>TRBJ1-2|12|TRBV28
CASSDGTRGYTF
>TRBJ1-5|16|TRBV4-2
CASSRSTGEYNQPQHF
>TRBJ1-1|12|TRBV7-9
CASSFGQGSAFF
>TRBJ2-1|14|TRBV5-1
CASSRGLAGNEQFF
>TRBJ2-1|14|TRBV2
CASSERAGGPVQFF
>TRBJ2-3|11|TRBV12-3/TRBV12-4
CASSFRDTQYF
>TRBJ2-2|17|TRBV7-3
CASSLTVQRGNTGELFF
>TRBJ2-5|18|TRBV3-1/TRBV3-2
CASSQQEGLAGGFVTQYF
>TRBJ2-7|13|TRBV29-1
CSVRQGGSYEQYF
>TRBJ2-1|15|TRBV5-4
CASNSLSGAVHEQFF
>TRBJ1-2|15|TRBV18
CASSLQARGYYGYTF
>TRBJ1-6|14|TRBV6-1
CASSDRGYVSPLHF
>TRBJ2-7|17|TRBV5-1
CASSPGPSGQFAYEQYF
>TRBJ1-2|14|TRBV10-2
CASRGGVPLFGYTF
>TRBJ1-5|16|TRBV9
CASSPGQGAVNQPQHF
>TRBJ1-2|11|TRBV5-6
CASSLNEGYTF
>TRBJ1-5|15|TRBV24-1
CATSARGGGNQPQHF
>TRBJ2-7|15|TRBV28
CASSLTGSPRYEQYF
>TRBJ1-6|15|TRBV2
CASSGAGVRDSPLHF
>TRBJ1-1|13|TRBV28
CASSDPGKNEAFF
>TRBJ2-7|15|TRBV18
CASSPRGAGAYEQYF
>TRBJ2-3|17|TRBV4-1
CASSQGPGGGAPDTQYF
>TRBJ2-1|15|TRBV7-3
CASSLGPYSYNEQFF
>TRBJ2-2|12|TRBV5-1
CASKEYTGELFF
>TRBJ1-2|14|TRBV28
CASSPPGQAHGYTF
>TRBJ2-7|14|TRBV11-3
CASSLRQGSHEQYF
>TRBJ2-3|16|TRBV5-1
CASSLATGGAEDTQYF
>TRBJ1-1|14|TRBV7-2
CASSLQGMNTEAFF
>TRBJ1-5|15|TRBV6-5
CASRGTPNSNQPQHF
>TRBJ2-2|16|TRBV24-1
CATSDFSGEHTGELFF
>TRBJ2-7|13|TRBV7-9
CASTGGASYEQYF
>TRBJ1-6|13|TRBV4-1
CASSPRENSPLHF